This T cell receptor beta chain derives from a study of T cell changes during pregnancy in multiple sclerosis. Here immunoSEQ multiplex PCR was the method, and the copy in TCRdb shows in-frame clones only, minus some. Here the sample spans about 34,000 clones, 70% to 90% being singletons. This CDR3 is built from 20 residues. This clone has only a few counts. This receptor was taken from a female donor with multiple sclerosis, enrolled in a pregnancy study. The sample here was CD8+ T cells from peripheral blood mononuclear cells, taken in the third trimester of pregnancy. This chain joins TRBV1 and TRBJ1-3. TRBV1 is a pseudogene segment. Written as DNA, the CDR3 is TGCACCAGCAGCCAAGATACCCGCACCTTTACCGTATCGCGGGGAAACACCATATATTTT. Translating it yields CTSSQDTRTFTVSRGNTIYF.